This T cell receptor beta chain was captured in a study of CD8+ T cells in alopecia areata. As for this clone: What it recognizes is unknown.

With V trimmed by 5 bases and J by 6 bases, 15 bases remained unmatched. The CDR3 sequence is 18 residues long. Germline V gives CDR1 SGHTA, CDR2 FQGNSA. General study findings and limits: Elevated clonality characterized lesional scalp relative to normal scalp, particularly in alopecia totalis/universalis.

Investigators isolated RNA and reverse transcribed it into cDNA to act as the sequencing template. Assay used: immunoSEQ multiplex PCR; TCRdb lists only in-frame clones, some missing. The sample yields over 14,000 clones, around three fifths seen once. CD4+ cells from roughly five patients underwent sorting into CD25+CD127- cells. PBMCs served as the source from which CD4+ and CD8+ T cells were sorted. V and J are TRBV7-2 and TRBJ2-7; the match to TRBD2 covers 14 bases. The receptor's source is a human donor with alopecia areata. Source material: CD4+ Tregs sorted from blood. The CDR3 loop is CASSQRTGLAGASGEQYF. CDR3 nucleotides: TGTGCCAGCAGCCAAAGAACGGGACTAGCGGGAGCCAGTGGCGAGCAGTACTTC.